This TCR beta chain was observed in a study of blood T cells in healthy people across ages. Only a few counts were recorded for this clonotype. The target antigen is unknown. At one boundary the junction diverges from the germline segment, which might be a read error. A sample-barcoded 5' primer and a J-beta primer mix were used in a second PCR of about 7 to 12 cycles. Each CDR3 protein is one row after TCRdb ran MiXCR on the 5' RACE reads. The sample has around 670,000 distinct CDR3 sequences, about 30% seen once; the top ten hold around a sixth. General study findings and limits: Diversity figures derived from one million T cells were judged to underestimate the true value. Older individuals had lower TCR beta diversity per million T cells (the decline was roughly linear).

The authors isolated at least 7 million PBMCs per sample. Extraction yielded at least 5 micrograms of total RNA per sample. This CDR3 comprises 15 residues. Germline lookup yields CDR1 KGHDR and CDR2 SFDVKD. The sequence was collected from an elderly woman in good health. Sequences were obtained from blood. V and J are TRBV24-1 and TRBJ1-1, with 9 bases fitting TRBD1. The CDR3 loop reads CATGDGGQGWTEAFF. The CDR3 DNA is TGTGCCACCGGTGACGGGGGACAGGGATGGACTGAAGCTTTCTTT.